This T cell receptor (beta chain) was captured in a study of shared clonotypes between healthy human individuals. The study's findings and limits: The small donor group covered limited genetic and exposure diversity.

Profiling relied on immunoSEQ multiplex PCR, and the TCRdb table lists in-frame clones only, not all of them. The data show about 2 million clones, around 95% seen once. A note on this clone: What it binds is unknown.

The germline CDR1 and CDR2 sequences are MNHNY and SVGAGI (reference sequence). The CDR3 contains 14 residues. Trimming removed 5 bases at V and 4 bases at J, with 11 bases between. The rearrangement uses TRBV6-6 and TRBJ1-4; tentatively, D is TRBD1 (6 bases). Sequenced: naive CD4+ T cells sorted from blood. Subset reported: CD45RA+ positively selected. The sequence derives from a man aged 18-30 years in good health. CDR3 in amino acids: CASSRTANNEKLFF. The DNA of the CDR3 is TGTGCCAGCAGTCGGACAGCCAATAATGAAAAACTGTTTTTT.